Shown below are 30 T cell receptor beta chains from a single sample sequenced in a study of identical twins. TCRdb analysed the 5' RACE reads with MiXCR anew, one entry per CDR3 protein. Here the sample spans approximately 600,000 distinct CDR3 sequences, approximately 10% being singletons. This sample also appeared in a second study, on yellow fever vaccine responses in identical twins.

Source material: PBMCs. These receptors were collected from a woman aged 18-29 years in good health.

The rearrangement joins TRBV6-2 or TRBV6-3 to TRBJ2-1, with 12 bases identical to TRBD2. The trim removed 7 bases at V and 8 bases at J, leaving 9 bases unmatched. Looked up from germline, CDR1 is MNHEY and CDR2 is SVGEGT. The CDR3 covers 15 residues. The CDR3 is CASTFLAGGPYEQFF. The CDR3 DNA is TGTGCCAGCACCTTTCTAGCGGGAGGGCCTTATGAGCAGTTCTTC.

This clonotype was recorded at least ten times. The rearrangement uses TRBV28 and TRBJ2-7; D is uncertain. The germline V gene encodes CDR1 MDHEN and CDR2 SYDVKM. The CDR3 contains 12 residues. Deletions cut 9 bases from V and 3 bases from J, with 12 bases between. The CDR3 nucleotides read TGTGCCAGTGGGCTAAACCACTACGAGCAGTACTTC. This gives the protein CASGLNHYEQYF.

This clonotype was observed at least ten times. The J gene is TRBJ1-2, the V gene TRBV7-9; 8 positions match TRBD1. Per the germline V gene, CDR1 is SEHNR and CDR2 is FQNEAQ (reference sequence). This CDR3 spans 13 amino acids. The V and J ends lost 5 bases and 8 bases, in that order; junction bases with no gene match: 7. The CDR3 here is CASSPQGALGYTF. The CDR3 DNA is TGTGCCAGCAGCCCCCAGGGGGCGCTGGGCTACACCTTC.

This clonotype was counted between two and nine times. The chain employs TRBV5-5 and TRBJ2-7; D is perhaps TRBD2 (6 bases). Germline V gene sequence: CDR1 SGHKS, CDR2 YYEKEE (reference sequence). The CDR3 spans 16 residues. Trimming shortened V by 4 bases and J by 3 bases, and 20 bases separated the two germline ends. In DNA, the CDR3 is TGTGCCAGCAGCCCATTGGGAGGTCCCAGCCACTACGAGCAGTACTTC. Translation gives CASSPLGGPSHYEQYF.

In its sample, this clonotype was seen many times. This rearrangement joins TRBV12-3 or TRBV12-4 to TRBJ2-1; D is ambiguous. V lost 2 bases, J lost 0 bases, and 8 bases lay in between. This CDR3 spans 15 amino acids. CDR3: CASSLTDFSYNEQFF. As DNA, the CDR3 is TGTGCCAGCAGTTTAACAGATTTCTCCTACAATGAGCAGTTCTTC.

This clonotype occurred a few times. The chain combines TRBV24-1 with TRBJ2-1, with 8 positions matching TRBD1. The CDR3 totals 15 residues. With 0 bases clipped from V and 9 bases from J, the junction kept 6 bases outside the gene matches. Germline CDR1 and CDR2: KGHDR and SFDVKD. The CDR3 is CATSDLLTGVGEQFF. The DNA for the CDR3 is TGTGCCACCAGTGATTTGCTGACAGGGGTGGGTGAGCAGTTCTTC.

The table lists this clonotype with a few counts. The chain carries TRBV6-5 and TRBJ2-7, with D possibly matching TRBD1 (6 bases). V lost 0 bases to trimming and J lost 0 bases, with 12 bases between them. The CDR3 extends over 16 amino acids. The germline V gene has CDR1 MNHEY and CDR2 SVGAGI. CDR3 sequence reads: CASSYSLTGDSYEQYF. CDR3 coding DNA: TGTGCCAGCAGTTACTCACTGACAGGTGACTCCTACGAGCAGTACTTC.

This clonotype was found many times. DNA for the CDR3: TGTGCCAGCAGCGTCGGGACCACGAACACTGAAGCTTTCTTT. Its protein product is CASSVGTTNTEAFF. The gene calls are TRBV7-9 and TRBJ1-1; D perhaps matches TRBD1 (5 bases). The V and J ends lost 5 bases and 1 base respectively, with 11 bases between them. Germline values: CDR1 SEHNR, CDR2 FQNEAQ (reference sequence). The CDR3 runs to 14 residues.

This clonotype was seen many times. CDR3 sequence: CASSRGLVYNEQFF. The CDR3 region has the DNA TGTGCCAGCTCACGAGGACTAGTCTACAATGAGCAGTTCTTC. The rearrangement links TRBV18 to TRBJ2-1; 7 positions agree with TRBD2. The CDR3 runs 14 residues. CDR1 is KGHSH, CDR2 LQKENI, per germline. V trimming: 4 bases; J trimming: 3 bases; junction bases outside the gene matches: 3.

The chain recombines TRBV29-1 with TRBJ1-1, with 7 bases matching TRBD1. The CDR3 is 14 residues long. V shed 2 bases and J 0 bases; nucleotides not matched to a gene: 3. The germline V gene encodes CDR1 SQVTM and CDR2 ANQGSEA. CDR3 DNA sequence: TGCAGCGTTGAACTGACAGGGTTGAACACTGAAGCTTTCTTT. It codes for CSVELTGLNTEAFF.

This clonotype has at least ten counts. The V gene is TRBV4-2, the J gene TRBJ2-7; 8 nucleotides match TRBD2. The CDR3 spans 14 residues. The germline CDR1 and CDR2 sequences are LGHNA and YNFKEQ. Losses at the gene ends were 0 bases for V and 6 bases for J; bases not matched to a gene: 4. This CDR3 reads CASSQDWLAGEQYF. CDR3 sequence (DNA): TGTGCCAGCAGCCAAGACTGGCTAGCGGGCGAGCAGTACTTC.

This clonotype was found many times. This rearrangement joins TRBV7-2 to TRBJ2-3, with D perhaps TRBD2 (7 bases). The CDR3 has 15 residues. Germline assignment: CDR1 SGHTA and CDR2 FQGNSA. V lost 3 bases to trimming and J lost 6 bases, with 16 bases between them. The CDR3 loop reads CASSFQIKGGDTQYF. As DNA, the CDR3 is TGTGCCAGCAGCTTCCAAATTAAGGGGGGGGATACGCAGTATTTT.

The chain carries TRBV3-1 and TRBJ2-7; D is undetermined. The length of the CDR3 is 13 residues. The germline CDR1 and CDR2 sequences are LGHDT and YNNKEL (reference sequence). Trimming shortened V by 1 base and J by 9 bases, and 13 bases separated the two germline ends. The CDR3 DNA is TGTGCCAGCAGCCAAGTCAGCCACCTGGGGCAGTACTTC. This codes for CASSQVSHLGQYF.

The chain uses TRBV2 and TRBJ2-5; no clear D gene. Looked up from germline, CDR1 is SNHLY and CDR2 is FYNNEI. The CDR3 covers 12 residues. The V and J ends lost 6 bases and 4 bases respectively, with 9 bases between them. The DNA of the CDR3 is TGTGCCAGCAGCCGGTATCGAGAGACCCAGTACTTC. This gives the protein CASSRYRETQYF.

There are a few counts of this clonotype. The CDR3 region is CASSYFSGGITDTQYF. CDR3 nucleotide sequence: TGTGCCAGCAGTTACTTCTCGGGAGGCATCACAGATACGCAGTATTTT. This chain connects TRBV6-5 to TRBJ2-3, with 7 bases fitting TRBD2. CDR3 length equals 16 residues. The germline V gene encodes CDR1 MNHEY and CDR2 SVGAGI. J gave up 2 bases and V 1 base, and 6 bases lay outside the gene matches.

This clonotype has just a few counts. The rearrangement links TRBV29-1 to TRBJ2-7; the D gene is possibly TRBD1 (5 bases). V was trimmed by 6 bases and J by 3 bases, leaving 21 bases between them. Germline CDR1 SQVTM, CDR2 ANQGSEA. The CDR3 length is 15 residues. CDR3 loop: CSVVGQAGLFYEQYF. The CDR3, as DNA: TGCAGCGTGGTGGGTCAAGCAGGGCTTTTCTACGAGCAGTACTTC.

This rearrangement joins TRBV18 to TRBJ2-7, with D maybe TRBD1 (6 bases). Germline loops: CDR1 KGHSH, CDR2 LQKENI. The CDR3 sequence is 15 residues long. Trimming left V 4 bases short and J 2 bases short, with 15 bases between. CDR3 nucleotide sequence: TGTGCCAGCTCACTCCCCGGGACACGCCCCTACGAGCAGTACTTC. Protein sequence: CASSLPGTRPYEQYF. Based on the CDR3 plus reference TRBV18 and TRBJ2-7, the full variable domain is NAGVMQNPRHLVRRRGQEARLRCSPMKGHSHVYWYRQLPEEGLKFMVYLQKENIIDESGMPKERFSAEFPKEGPSILRIQQVVRGDSAAYFCASSLPGTRPYEQYFGPGTRLTVT.

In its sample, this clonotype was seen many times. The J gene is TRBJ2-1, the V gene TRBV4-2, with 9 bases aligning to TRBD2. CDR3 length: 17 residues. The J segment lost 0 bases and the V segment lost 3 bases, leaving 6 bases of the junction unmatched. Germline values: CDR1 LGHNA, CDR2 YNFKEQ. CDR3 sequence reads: CASSQGPGLASYNEQFF. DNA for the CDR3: TGTGCCAGCAGCCAGGGCCCGGGACTAGCCTCCTACAATGAGCAGTTCTTC.

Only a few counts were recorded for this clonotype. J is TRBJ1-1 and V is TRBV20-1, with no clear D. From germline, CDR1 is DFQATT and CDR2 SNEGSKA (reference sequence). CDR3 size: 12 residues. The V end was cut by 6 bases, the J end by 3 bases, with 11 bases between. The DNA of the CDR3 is TGCAGTGCATCCCTCGGGTACACTGAAGCTTTCTTT. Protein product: CSASLGYTEAFF.

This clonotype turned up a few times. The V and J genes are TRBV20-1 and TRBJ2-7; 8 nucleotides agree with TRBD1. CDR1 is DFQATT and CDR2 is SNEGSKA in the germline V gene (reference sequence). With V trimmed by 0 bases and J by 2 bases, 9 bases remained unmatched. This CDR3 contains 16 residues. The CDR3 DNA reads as TGCAGTGCTAGAGATAGGGGCCAGGGGGCCGCCTACGAGCAGTACTTC. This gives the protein CSARDRGQGAAYEQYF.

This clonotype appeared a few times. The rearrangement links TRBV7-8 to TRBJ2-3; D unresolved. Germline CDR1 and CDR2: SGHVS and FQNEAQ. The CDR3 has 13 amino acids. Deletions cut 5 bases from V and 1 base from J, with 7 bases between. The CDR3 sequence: CASSRHRTDTQYF. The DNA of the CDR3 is TGTGCCAGCAGCCGACATCGCACAGATACGCAGTATTTT.

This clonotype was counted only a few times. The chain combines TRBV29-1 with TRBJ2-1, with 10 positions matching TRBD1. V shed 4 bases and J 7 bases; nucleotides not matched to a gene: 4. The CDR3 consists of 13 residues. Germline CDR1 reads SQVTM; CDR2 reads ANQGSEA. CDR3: CSVVGTGVNEQFF. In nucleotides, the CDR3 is TGCAGCGTTGTGGGGACAGGGGTTAATGAGCAGTTCTTC.

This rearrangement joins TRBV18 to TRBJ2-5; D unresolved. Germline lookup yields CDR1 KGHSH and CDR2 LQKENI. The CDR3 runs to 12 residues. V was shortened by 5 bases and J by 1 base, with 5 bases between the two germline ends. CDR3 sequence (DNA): TGTGCCAGCTCAGGGTTCCAAGAGACCCAGTACTTC. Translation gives CASSGFQETQYF. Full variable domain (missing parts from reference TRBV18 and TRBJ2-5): NAGVMQNPRHLVRRRGQEARLRCSPMKGHSHVYWYRQLPEEGLKFMVYLQKENIIDESGMPKERFSAEFPKEGPSILRIQQVVRGDSAAYFCASSGFQETQYFGPGTRLLVL.

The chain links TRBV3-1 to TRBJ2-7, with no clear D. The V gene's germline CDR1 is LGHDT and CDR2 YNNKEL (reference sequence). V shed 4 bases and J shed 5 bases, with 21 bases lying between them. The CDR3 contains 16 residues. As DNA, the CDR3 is TGTGCCAGCAGCCCACACATACGGACCAGTTCGGACGAGCAGTACTTC. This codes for CASSPHIRTSSDEQYF.

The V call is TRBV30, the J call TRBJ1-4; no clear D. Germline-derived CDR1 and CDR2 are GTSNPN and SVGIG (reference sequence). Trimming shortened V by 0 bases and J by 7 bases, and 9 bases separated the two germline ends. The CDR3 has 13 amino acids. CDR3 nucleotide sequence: TGTGCCTGGAGTGTAGCGGCGGGTGAAAAACTGTTTTTT. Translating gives CAWSVAAGEKLFF. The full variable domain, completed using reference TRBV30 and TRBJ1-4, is SQTIHQWPATLVQPVGSPLSLECTVEGTSNPNLYWYRQAAGRGLQLLFYSVGIGQISSEVPQNLSASRPQDRQFILSSKKLLLSDSGFYLCAWSVAAGEKLFFGSGTQLSVL.

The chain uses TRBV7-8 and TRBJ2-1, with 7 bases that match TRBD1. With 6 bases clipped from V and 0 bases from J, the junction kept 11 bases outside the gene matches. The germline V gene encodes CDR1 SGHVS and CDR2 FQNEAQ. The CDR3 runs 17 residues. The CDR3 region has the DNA TGTGCCAGCAGACCCCTAGGGGGCTTAATCTCCTACAATGAGCAGTTCTTC. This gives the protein CASRPLGGLISYNEQFF.

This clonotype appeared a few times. The CDR3 sequence is CASSELELAGRREQYF. CDR3 sequence (DNA): TGTGCCAGCAGTGAATTGGAGCTAGCGGGACGAAGGGAGCAGTACTTC. The chain carries TRBV2 and TRBJ2-7, with 9 bases fitting TRBD2. This CDR3 contains 16 residues. V dropped 2 bases and J dropped 7; count of bases not matched to a gene: 12. Germline assignment: CDR1 SNHLY and CDR2 FYNNEI.

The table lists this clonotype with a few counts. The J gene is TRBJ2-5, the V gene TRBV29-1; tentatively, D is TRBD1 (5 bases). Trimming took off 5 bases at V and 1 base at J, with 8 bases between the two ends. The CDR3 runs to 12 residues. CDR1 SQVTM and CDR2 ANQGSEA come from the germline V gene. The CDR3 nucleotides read TGCAGCGTTTTCAGGGTCCAAGAGACCCAGTACTTC. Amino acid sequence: CSVFRVQETQYF.

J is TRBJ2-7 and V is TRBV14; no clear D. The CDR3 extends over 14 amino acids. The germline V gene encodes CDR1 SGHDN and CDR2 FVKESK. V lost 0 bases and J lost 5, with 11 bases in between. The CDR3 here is CASSQESGDDEQYF. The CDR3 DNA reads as TGTGCCAGCAGCCAAGAGTCAGGTGACGACGAGCAGTACTTC.

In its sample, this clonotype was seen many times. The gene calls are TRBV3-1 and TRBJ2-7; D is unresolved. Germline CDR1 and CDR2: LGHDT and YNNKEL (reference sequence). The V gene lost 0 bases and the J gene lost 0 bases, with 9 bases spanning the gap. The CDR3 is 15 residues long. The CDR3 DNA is TGTGCCAGCAGCCAAGATAGGGTTTTCTCCTACGAGCAGTACTTC. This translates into CASSQDRVFSYEQYF.